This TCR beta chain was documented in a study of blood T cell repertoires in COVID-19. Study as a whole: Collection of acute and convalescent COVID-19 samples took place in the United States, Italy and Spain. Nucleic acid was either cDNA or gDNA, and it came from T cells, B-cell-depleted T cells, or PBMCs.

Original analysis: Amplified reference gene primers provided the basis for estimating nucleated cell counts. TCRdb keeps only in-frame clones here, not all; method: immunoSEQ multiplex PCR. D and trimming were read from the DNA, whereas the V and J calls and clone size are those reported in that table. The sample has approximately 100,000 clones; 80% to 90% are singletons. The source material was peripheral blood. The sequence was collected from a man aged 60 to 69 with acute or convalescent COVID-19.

In DNA form, the CDR3 reads TGTGCCAGCAGGGCGGGGGGAAACTACAATGAGCAGTTCTTC. Its translation is CASRAGGNYNEQFF. This chain joins TRBV7-2 and TRBJ2-1; TRBD2 matches 8 bases. This CDR3 is 14 amino acids long. The germline V gene has CDR1 SGHTA and CDR2 FQGNSA. J was trimmed by 3 bases and V by 6 bases; bases with no gene match: 4.